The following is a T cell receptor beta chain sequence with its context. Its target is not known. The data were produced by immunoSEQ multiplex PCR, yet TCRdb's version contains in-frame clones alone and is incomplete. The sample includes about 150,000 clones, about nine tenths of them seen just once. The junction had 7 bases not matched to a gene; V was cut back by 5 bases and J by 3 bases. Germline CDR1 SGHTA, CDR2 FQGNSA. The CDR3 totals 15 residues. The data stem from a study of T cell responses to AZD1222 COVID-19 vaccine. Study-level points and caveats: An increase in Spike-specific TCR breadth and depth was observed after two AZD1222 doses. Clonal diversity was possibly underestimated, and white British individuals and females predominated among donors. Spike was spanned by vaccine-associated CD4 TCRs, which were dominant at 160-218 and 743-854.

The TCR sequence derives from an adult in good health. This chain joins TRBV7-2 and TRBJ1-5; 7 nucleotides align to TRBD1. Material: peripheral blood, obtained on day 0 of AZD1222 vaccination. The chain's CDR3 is CASSALTGSNQPQHF. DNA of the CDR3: TGTGCCAGCAGCGCCTTGACAGGGTCCAATCAGCCCCAGCATTTT. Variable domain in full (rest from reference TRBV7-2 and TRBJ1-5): GAGVSQSPSNKVTEKGKDVELRCDPISGHTALYWYRQSLGQGLEFLIYFQGNSAPDKSGLPSDRFSAERTGGSVSTLTIQRTQQEDSAVYLCASSALTGSNQPQHFGDGTRLSIL.